The 10 T cell receptor beta chains reported below all come from one sample, sequenced in a study of shared clonotypes between healthy human individuals. The table came from immunoSEQ multiplex PCR; TCRdb's copy has only in-frame clones and leaves some out. The sample lists hundreds of thousands of clones, 95% to 97% seen once, with around 0.29% in the top ten. The sample taken for sequencing was memory CD8+ T cells sorted from blood. The subset denotes: CD45RO+ cells pooled with CCR7-negative TemRA cells. Receptor source: a man aged 30 to 39 in good health.

Turning to this clone: Other DNA sequences of this sample code for an identical CDR3. The genes are TRBV5-4 and TRBJ2-5; no clear D. CDR1 and CDR2 from the germline V gene are SGHNT and YYREEE (reference sequence). The V gene lost 1 base and the J gene lost 4 bases, with 11 bases spanning the gap. This CDR3 has 14 amino acids. In DNA, the CDR3 is TGTGCCAGCAGCTTGCCGGAGCGAGCAGAGACCCAGTACTTC. Residues: CASSLPERAETQYF.

About this clone: Within the sample, other DNA sequences also encode this same CDR3. The rearrangement uses TRBV20-1 and TRBJ2-7; no clear D gene. Germline loops: CDR1 DFQATT, CDR2 SNEGSKA (reference sequence). This CDR3 region has 11 residues. The V end lost 2 bases, the J end lost 1 base, and 3 bases lay between the germline ends. CDR3 nucleotide sequence: TGCAGTGCTAGAAAATCCTACGAGCAGTACTTC. Its translation is CSARKSYEQYF.

The chain recombines TRBV30 with TRBJ2-2; no definite D call. The CDR3 contains 13 residues. V was clipped by 0 bases and J by 6 bases, with 8 bases between them. The V gene's germline CDR1 is GTSNPN and CDR2 SVGIG (reference sequence). The CDR3, as DNA: TGTGCCTGGAGTGTGTCCTCCGCCGGGGAGCTGTTTTTT. This gives the protein CAWSVSSAGELFF.

This chain connects TRBV27 to TRBJ1-1; D is undetermined. This CDR3 has 13 amino acids. Trimming shortened V by 5 bases and J by 14 bases, and 21 bases separated the two germline ends. Looked up from germline, CDR1 is MNHEY and CDR2 is SMNVEV (reference sequence). The CDR3 bases are TGTGCCAGCAGTCCCGCCTACCGGGGAACCACATTCTTT. Translated, it gives CASSPAYRGTTFF.

The chain recombines TRBV2 with TRBJ1-6, with 8 bases matching TRBD1. Losses at the gene ends were 4 bases for V and 10 bases for J; bases not matched to a gene: 9. Germline loops: CDR1 SNHLY, CDR2 FYNNEI. This CDR3 comprises 15 residues. CDR3 residues: CASSGRQGSWSPLHF. Here the CDR3 DNA reads TGTGCCAGCAGTGGAAGACAGGGGAGTTGGTCACCCCTCCACTTT.

This chain connects TRBV2 to TRBJ2-1, with 11 bases aligning to TRBD2. Germline CDR1 and CDR2: SNHLY and FYNNEI. The CDR3 is 15 amino acids. J was trimmed by 9 bases and V by 11 bases; bases with no gene match: 15. Written as DNA, the CDR3 is TGTGCCGCACATGCCGACGGGCTAGCGGGGGGTGAGCAGTTCTTC. Protein sequence: CAAHADGLAGGEQFF.

The gene calls are TRBV6-6 and TRBJ1-2; unclear D gene. The CDR3 consists of 13 residues. Germline V gene lookup returns CDR1 MNHNY and CDR2 SVGAGI (reference sequence). With 0 bases removed from V and 2 bases from J, the gap between germline ends came to 4 bases. The CDR3: CASSYSGNYGYTF. CDR3 in DNA: TGTGCCAGCAGTTACTCGGGAAACTATGGCTACACCTTC.

The chain has TRBV6-1 and TRBJ2-4; D perhaps matches TRBD2 (5 bases). Trimming pared 6 bases from V and 7 bases from J, leaving 19 bases between. The CDR3 sequence is 15 residues long. Germline CDR1 reads MNHNS; CDR2 reads SASEGT. Here the CDR3 reads CASSGVFGEFNIQYF. CDR3 DNA: TGTGCCAGCAGCGGGGTCTTCGGGGAGTTTAACATTCAGTACTTC.

The rearrangement joins TRBV29-1 to TRBJ1-1; D not certain. Trimming removed 4 bases at V and 2 bases at J, with 8 bases between. This CDR3 has 12 residues. CDR1 is SQVTM, CDR2 ANQGSEA, per germline. The CDR3 region is CSVVVLNTEAFF. As DNA, the CDR3 is TGCAGCGTTGTGGTTCTAAACACTGAAGCTTTCTTT. Variable domain in full (rest from reference TRBV29-1 and TRBJ1-1): SAVISQKPSRDICQRGTSLTIQCQVDSQVTMMFWYRQQPGQSLTLIATANQGSEATYESGFVIDKFPISRPNLTFSTLTVSNMSPEDSSIYLCSVVVLNTEAFFGQGTRLTVV.

The V gene is TRBV6-1, the J gene TRBJ2-7, with 11 bases aligning to TRBD2. This CDR3 has 15 amino acids. From germline, CDR1 is MNHNS and CDR2 SASEGT. Trimming at V came to 6 bases and at J to 1 base, leaving 5 bases not matched to a gene. The CDR3 DNA is TGTGCCAGCAGCCTAACTAGCGGGGGATCCTACGAGCAGTACTTC. This gives the protein CASSLTSGGSYEQYF.